This T cell receptor (beta chain) came from a study of identical twins. Study-wide results and limits: Interpretation of the results relied on cross-sectional statistical analysis and not on following the same donors.

Template switching added a universal primer site; cDNA carried unique molecular identifiers. TCRdb re-derived calls from the 5' RACE reads in MiXCR, one entry per CDR3 protein. Among roughly 700,000 distinct CDR3 sequences, roughly 8% were seen once, and the ten largest hold around 0.98%. The table lists this clonotype with many counts. Its antigen is as yet unknown. There were only healthy Caucasians among the donors. The CDR3 length is 16 residues. J gave up 2 bases and V 3 bases, and 13 bases lay outside the gene matches. Germline CDR1 SQVTM, CDR2 ANQGSEA. In addition, the sample was reused for a study of yellow fever vaccine responses in identical twins. Per that paper: Reportedly, twins' vaccine T cell responses looked partly convergent and partly personalized.

Sequenced: PBMCs. The receptor was derived from a woman aged 18-30 years in good health. The chain carries TRBV29-1 and TRBJ2-7, with TRBD1 identical over 7 bases. DNA for the CDR3: TGCAGCGTTGACCGACCCGGGACAGCTACGCCCTACGAGCAGTACTTC. It encodes CSVDRPGTATPYEQYF.